The present T cell receptor beta chain was sequenced within a study of blood T cell repertoires in COVID-19 (dated by TCRdb to the early 2020s). Context from the whole study: Samples from collaborators originated in the United States, Italy and Spain and spanned both the acute and convalescent phases of COVID-19. The material from the prospective study consisted of cDNA or gDNA derived from T cells, B-cell-depleted T cells, or PBMCs. The dataset comprised deeply sampled blood TCRbeta repertoires from subjects exposed to, actively infected with, or recovered from COVID-19. The repertoires were released in a freely available public database intended as a resource for research on the immune response to SARS-CoV-2. The samples were drawn from the first 160 participants of the ongoing ImmuneRACE study and from about 1,200 subjects provided by 6 global collaborators. Sample metadata almost always included a de-identified subject ID, COVID-19 status, age in years and sex. Where available, HLA class I and class II types were obtained from metadata supplied by the sample provider rather than from assay-based typing. Broader findings and caveats from the paper: The quantity of clinical and demographic metadata differed by source and by participant and was supplied without curation.

Comment on this clone: The target of this receptor is not known. There are no base qualities to consult, and no much larger clone falls within one base.

Compared with germline, V lacks 0 bases and J lacks 0 bases; bases without a gene match: 2. The germline V gene (reference sequence) gives CDR1 as WNHNN and CDR2 as SYGVQD. The CDR3, cysteine through phenylalanine, is 16 amino acids long. Only the CDR3 portion is preserved as DNA: 48 bases, with reading frame beginning at the first base. Whole blood was collected in K2EDTA tubes by collaborating institutions according to the institutions' own protocols. For TCRbeta analysis, collaborator samples were shipped as frozen whole blood, as isolated PBMCs, or as DNA extracted from either sample type. TCRbeta CDR3 regions were amplified from genomic DNA using the immunoSEQ Assay, a bias-controlled multiplex PCR. The paper's data handling went like this. The number of nucleated cells in each sample was estimated by amplification of reference gene primers within the assay. To quantify the absolute abundance of each unique TCRbeta CDR3 rearrangement, sequence reads were collapsed and filtered. For each sample, productive Simpson clonality was calculated as the square root of Simpson's diversity index over productive rearrangements. TCRdb limited this immuneACCESS table to in-frame rearrangements with V and J called. A share of clones is missing; checked studies link under half to unresolved V genes, and the rest is unexplained. The V and J calls and clone size were taken over from that table, and D and trimming were inferred from the DNA. The sample profile shows some 150,000 clones; around 76% of them were found once. The ten largest account for almost 8.5% of the sample.

Sequencing used peripheral blood. The rearrangement joined TRBV10-1 to TRBJ1-3, with 7 bases matching TRBD1. This receptor was taken from a woman in her 70s with acute or convalescent COVID-19. The sequenced DNA is TGCGCCAGCAGTGAGTCGACAGGGAGCTCTGGAAACACCATATATTTT. This codes for CASSESTGSSGNTIYF.